The 20 T cell receptor beta chains presented below share a single source sample, sequenced in a study of T-cell memory formation after mild COVID-19. From the 5' RACE reads, TCRdb called clonotypes with MiXCR, one entry per CDR3 protein. The sample consists of 140,000 to 150,000 distinct CDR3 sequences, about 6.1% of them appearing once. Specimen: PBMCs or a T cell subset sorted from them (not recorded which). The source is an adult woman who had mild COVID-19 (a few samples of this study predate the infection). Cell type and time point are not known.

This chain uses TRBV4-3 with TRBJ2-6; unclear D gene. There are 15 residues in the CDR3. Looked up from germline, CDR1 is LGHNA and CDR2 is YSLEER. V was trimmed by 4 bases and J by 0 bases, leaving 7 bases between them. The CDR3 DNA sequence: TGCGCCAGCAGCCCGACGCGCTCTGGGGCCAACGTCCTGACTTTC. Translated: CASSPTRSGANVLTF.

This clonotype has a count of ten or more. V gene TRBV5-4 combines with J gene TRBJ2-7, with 10 bases lining up with TRBD2. CDR3 length: 15 residues. Trimming at V came to 0 bases and at J to 2 bases, leaving 2 bases not matched to a gene. Germline V lookup: CDR1 SGHNT, CDR2 YYREEE (reference sequence). The CDR3 nucleotides read TGTGCCAGCAGCTTGGGAGCGGGAGGGCCCTACGAGCAGTACTTC. Encoded protein: CASSLGAGGPYEQYF.

This clonotype was seen a handful of times. The V and J genes are TRBV20-1 and TRBJ2-3, with 9 bases aligning to TRBD2. The CDR3 length is 14 residues. J lost 2 bases, V lost 2 bases, and 2 bases had no gene match. Germline V CDR1 and CDR2: DFQATT, SNEGSKA (reference sequence). CDR3 protein: CSARLAGNTDTQYF. The DNA of the CDR3 is TGCAGTGCTAGACTAGCGGGAAACACAGATACGCAGTATTTT.

This clonotype was observed many times. The rearrangement joins TRBV7-9 to TRBJ2-1, with TRBD2 matching 9 bases. The CDR3 sequence is 17 residues long. V gave up 5 bases and J gave up 0 bases; unmatched junction bases: 8. Germline V gene lookup returns CDR1 SEHNR and CDR2 FQNEAQ (reference sequence). The CDR3 nucleotides read TGTGCCAGCAGCCCTCGACTTAGCGGGAGCTCCTACAATGAGCAGTTCTTC. Its translation: CASSPRLSGSSYNEQFF.

The chain couples TRBV9 to TRBJ2-7; the D gene is possibly TRBD2 (7 bases). V shed 0 bases and J shed 3 bases, with 13 bases lying between them. The CDR3 runs 15 residues. Germline-derived CDR1 and CDR2 are SGDLS and YYNGEE. CDR3 protein: CASSVGEGVFYEQYF. CDR3 coding DNA: TGTGCCAGCAGCGTAGGGGAGGGGGTGTTCTACGAGCAGTACTTC.

Ten or more counts support this clonotype. The CDR3 sequence: CSARRQNYEQYF. CDR3 coding DNA: TGCAGTGCTAGAAGGCAGAACTACGAGCAGTACTTC. The chain couples TRBV20-1 to TRBJ2-7, with D unresolved. The CDR3 is 12 residues long. Germline-derived CDR1 and CDR2 are DFQATT and SNEGSKA (reference sequence). With 2 bases removed from V and 3 bases from J, the gap between germline ends came to 8 bases.

This clonotype was seen at least ten times. The chain recombines TRBV3-1 with TRBJ2-7; TRBD2 aligns across 10 bases. Per the germline V gene, CDR1 is LGHDT and CDR2 is YNNKEL (reference sequence). The length of the CDR3 is 17 residues. Trimming removed 4 bases from V and 0 bases from J; junction bases left unmatched: 9. The CDR3 is CASSPLSSGSYSYEQYF. The CDR3 DNA follows: TGTGCCAGCAGCCCTTTGTCTAGCGGGAGCTACTCCTACGAGCAGTACTTC.

The chain carries TRBV27 and TRBJ2-1; D call uncertain. Trimming stripped 6 bases from V and 6 bases from J, with 18 bases between. Germline loops: CDR1 MNHEY, CDR2 SMNVEV (reference sequence). The CDR3 is made up of 15 amino acids. The DNA of the CDR3 is TGTGCCAGCAGCGCTCCGGGCCCTTTCCCCAATGAGCAGTTCTTC. It codes for CASSAPGPFPNEQFF.

A few counts support this clonotype. The chain uses TRBV28 and TRBJ2-3; weak D call: TRBD2 (5 bases). The V gene's germline CDR1 is MDHEN and CDR2 SYDVKM. CDR3 length equals 16 residues. The ends were cut back, 3 bases at V and 0 bases at J, with 13 bases in the middle. CDR3 sequence: CASSLSGSGSTDTQYF. The DNA of the CDR3 is TGTGCCAGCAGTTTGTCAGGAAGCGGTAGCACAGATACGCAGTATTTT.

This clonotype has ten or more counts. This chain links TRBV9 with TRBJ2-1; D is possibly TRBD1 (6 bases). V was pared by 3 bases and J by 6 bases, with 13 bases between. CDR3 size: 14 residues. The germline V gene has CDR1 SGDLS and CDR2 YYNGEE. The CDR3 reads CASSESGTTNEQFF. The CDR3 region has the DNA TGTGCCAGCAGCGAGTCCGGGACAACCAATGAGCAGTTCTTC.

In its sample, this clonotype was seen many times. The chain recombines TRBV4-2 with TRBJ2-3; no firm D call. Germline CDR1 is LGHNA and CDR2 is YNFKEQ. The CDR3 has 15 amino acids. Trimming removed 4 bases at V and 0 bases at J, with 11 bases between. This chain's CDR3 is CASSRSSESTDTQYF. The CDR3 DNA is TGTGCCAGCAGCCGAAGTTCCGAAAGCACAGATACGCAGTATTTT.

The V and J genes are TRBV5-4 and TRBJ2-3; 7 bases agree with TRBD2. Per germline, CDR1 SGHNT and CDR2 YYREEE (reference sequence). The CDR3 is made up of 15 amino acids. V dropped 0 bases and J dropped 2; count of bases not matched to a gene: 3. The CDR3 protein is CASSLVRGDTDTQYF. The CDR3 region has the DNA TGTGCCAGCAGCTTGGTACGGGGGGACACAGATACGCAGTATTTT.

This clonotype has a handful of counts. CDR3 amino acids: CASITGKRAFF. CDR3 DNA: TGTGCCAGCATAACAGGGAAACGCGCTTTCTTT. The chain combines TRBV18 with TRBJ1-1, with TRBD1 as a possible D gene (6 bases). Trimming shortened V by 8 bases and J by 11 bases, and 15 bases separated the two germline ends. The CDR3 is 11 amino acids. CDR1 KGHSH and CDR2 LQKENI come from the germline V gene.

This clonotype was counted many times. The CDR3 DNA sequence: TGTGCCAGCAGCCGACTCGGGACTGCCGCGTCCTACGAGCAGTACTTC. Encoded protein: CASSRLGTAASYEQYF. The rearrangement links TRBV6-2 or TRBV6-3 to TRBJ2-7, with D perhaps matching TRBD2 (6 bases). The CDR3 length is 16 residues. Germline V gene lookup returns CDR1 MNHEY and CDR2 SVGEGT. Trimming took off 6 bases at V and 1 base at J, with 19 bases between the two ends.

Only a few counts were recorded for this clonotype. The chain is built from TRBV20-1 and TRBJ2-1, with a weak D call TRBD2 (6 bases). The CDR3 spans 16 residues. Germline assignment: CDR1 DFQATT and CDR2 SNEGSKA (reference sequence). V was clipped by 2 bases and J by 2 bases, with 16 bases between them. This chain's CDR3 is CSARNLVGGPYNEQFF. The DNA for the CDR3 is TGCAGTGCTAGAAATCTAGTGGGAGGCCCCTACAATGAGCAGTTCTTC.

The CDR3 DNA reads TGCAGTGCTAGACTAGGACTGGATACGCAGTATTTT. Protein sequence: CSARLGLDTQYF. This sequence joins TRBV20-1 and TRBJ2-3; a possible D gene is TRBD2 (5 bases). Trimming removed 2 bases at V and 6 bases at J, with 9 bases between. Looked up from germline, CDR1 is DFQATT and CDR2 is SNEGSKA (reference sequence). There are 12 residues in the CDR3.

V and J are TRBV10-3 and TRBJ2-1; weak D call: TRBD2 (5 bases). The V and J ends lost 7 bases and 5 bases respectively, with 12 bases between them. Germline lookup yields CDR1 ENHRY and CDR2 SYGVKD. The CDR3 sequence is 13 residues long. CDR3 in DNA: TGTGCCATCAAAGCGGCGAATAACAATGAGCAGTTCTTC. Translation gives CAIKAANNNEQFF.

This clonotype was observed a few times. This chain uses TRBV3-1 with TRBJ1-4; D may be TRBD1 (6 bases). V lost 5 bases to trimming and J lost 0 bases, with 13 bases between them. In germline, CDR1 is LGHDT, CDR2 YNNKEL (reference sequence). There are 16 residues in the CDR3. CDR3 in DNA: TGTGCCAGCAGCATACAGGGTGTCGCAACTAATGAAAAACTGTTTTTT. Translation: CASSIQGVATNEKLFF.

This clonotype turned up a few times. The chain couples TRBV20-1 to TRBJ1-2, with unresolved D. V dropped 0 bases and J dropped 1 base, with 12 bases sitting between them. The CDR3 loop spans 15 amino acids. From germline, CDR1 is DFQATT and CDR2 SNEGSKA (reference sequence). CDR3 coding DNA: TGCAGTGCTAGAGATATACAGCTACATAACTATGGCTACACCTTC. It encodes CSARDIQLHNYGYTF.

The rearrangement uses TRBV5-1 and TRBJ1-2; tentative D call: TRBD1 (5 bases). Germline CDR1 and CDR2: SGHRS and YFSETQ. The CDR3 extends over 13 amino acids. V lost 6 bases and J lost 2, with 11 bases in between. In nucleotides, the CDR3 is TGCGCCAGCACCCCTGAGGGGAACTATGGCTACACCTTC. This translates into CASTPEGNYGYTF.